A selection of T cell receptor beta chains follows, all from one sample in a study of blood T cell repertoires in COVID-19. Some clones are missing from TCRdb's copy, which holds only in-frame ones; the method was immunoSEQ multiplex PCR. The sample holds 200,000 to 250,000 clones, around 91% seen once. Input material: PBMCs or T cells enriched from blood (not recorded which). The receptors come from a woman between 18 and 30 years old in a cohort exposed to, infected with or recovered from COVID-19 (not recorded which). Each CDR3 is given with its conserved first and last residue. D genes are given only for firm matches. Clone size is not always given. Where it is, it says once, few, many or a class for expanded clones.

abundance: once
j_gene: TRBJ2-7
d_gene: -
v_gene: TRBV19
CDR3nt: TGTGCCAGTAGTATAGCATGGCCGGACAACTACGAGCAGTACTTC
CDR3aa: CASSIAWPDNYEQYF

abundance: -
j_gene: TRBJ1-2
d_gene: -
v_gene: TRBV6-1
CDR3nt: TGTGCCAGCAGTGAGACCCGGGCGGGGCGTGGGGGCTACACCTTC
CDR3aa: CASSETRAGRGGYTF

abundance: -
j_gene: TRBJ1-3
d_gene: -
v_gene: TRBV20-1
CDR3nt: TGCAGTGCTAGAGGAGGTTACACCATATATTTT
CDR3aa: CSARGGYTIYF

abundance: -
j_gene: TRBJ2-2
d_gene: TRBD2
v_gene: TRBV7-3
CDR3nt: TGTGCCAGCAGCTTGGGACTAGCGGGAGACACCGGGGAGCTGTTTTTT
CDR3aa: CASSLGLAGDTGELFF

abundance: -
j_gene: TRBJ1-3
d_gene: -
v_gene: TRBV11-2
CDR3nt: TGTGCCAGCAGCTCGGGAAACACCATATATTTT
CDR3aa: CASSSGNTIYF

abundance: -
j_gene: TRBJ2-2
d_gene: TRBD2
v_gene: TRBV6-5
CDR3nt: TGTGCCAGCAGTAAACTAGCGGGAGGAGCCGGGGAGCTGTTTTTT
CDR3aa: CASSKLAGGAGELFF

abundance: -
j_gene: TRBJ1-6
d_gene: -
v_gene: TRBV27
CDR3nt: TGTGCCAGCAGTTTATCGCCCGGGGGGAATTCACCCCTCCACTTT
CDR3aa: CASSLSPGGNSPLHF

abundance: -
j_gene: TRBJ2-5
d_gene: -
v_gene: TRBV5-4
CDR3nt: TGTGCCAGCAGCCCACTCCGAGTGGAGGGGAGTGAGGAGACCCAGTACTTC
CDR3aa: CASSPLRVEGSEETQYF

abundance: -
j_gene: TRBJ2-7
d_gene: TRBD2
v_gene: TRBV7-9
CDR3nt: TGTGCCAGCACCCCAATTGGGGGAGGCGGGAGGGCCCAAGAGCAGTACTTC
CDR3aa: CASTPIGGGGRAQEQYF

abundance: -
j_gene: TRBJ1-2
d_gene: -
v_gene: TRBV19
CDR3nt: TGTGCCAGTACAAGAACTCGGGAACGAGGCTATGGCTACACCTTC
CDR3aa: CASTRTRERGYGYTF

abundance: -
j_gene: TRBJ1-3
d_gene: -
v_gene: TRBV9
CDR3nt: TGTGCCAGCAGCGTAAACAGGGACGATTCTGGAAACACCATATATTTT
CDR3aa: CASSVNRDDSGNTIYF

abundance: -
j_gene: TRBJ1-2
d_gene: TRBD1
v_gene: TRBV5-6
CDR3nt: TGTGCCAGCAGCTTGGGGGACAGTATGGGTTACACCTTC
CDR3aa: CASSLGDSMGYTF

abundance: -
j_gene: TRBJ2-5
d_gene: -
v_gene: TRBV11-2
CDR3nt: TGTGCCAGCAGCTTAGGGGGACTTAACCTAGAGACCCAGTACTTC
CDR3aa: CASSLGGLNLETQYF

abundance: -
j_gene: TRBJ2-5
d_gene: -
v_gene: TRBV11-2
CDR3nt: TGTGCCAGCAGCTTCGGAGGGCGCCGGATGGAGACCCAGTACTTC
CDR3aa: CASSFGGRRMETQYF

abundance: -
j_gene: TRBJ2-5
d_gene: -
v_gene: TRBV7-9
CDR3nt: TGTGCCAGCAGCGGTTCGGGACAAGAGACCCAGTACTTC
CDR3aa: CASSGSGQETQYF

abundance: -
j_gene: TRBJ1-1
d_gene: -
v_gene: TRBV19
CDR3nt: TGTGCCAGTAGTATTAGCGGGATGAACACTGAAGCTTTCTTT
CDR3aa: CASSISGMNTEAFF

abundance: -
j_gene: TRBJ2-1
d_gene: -
v_gene: TRBV2
CDR3nt: TGTGCCAGCGGGACCCGGGGAGGGGGGAATGAGCAGTTCTTC
CDR3aa: CASGTRGGGNEQFF

abundance: once
j_gene: TRBJ1-2
d_gene: TRBD1
v_gene: TRBV2
CDR3nt: TGTGCCAGCAGTCAAATAGGGGACAGCGGAGGGTGGGGCTACACCTTC
CDR3aa: CASSQIGDSGGWGYTF

abundance: -
j_gene: TRBJ2-1
d_gene: TRBD2
v_gene: TRBV7-2
CDR3nt: TGTGCCAGCAGCCCAGGGGGCAGCGGGGGGGCTCAGTTCTTC
CDR3aa: CASSPGGSGGAQFF

abundance: -
j_gene: TRBJ2-7
d_gene: TRBD2
v_gene: TRBV11-3
CDR3nt: TGTGCCAGCAGCTTATATAGAGCGGGAGAACCACCTTTCGAGCAGTACTTC
CDR3aa: CASSLYRAGEPPFEQYF

abundance: -
j_gene: TRBJ1-1
d_gene: -
v_gene: TRBV7-9
CDR3nt: TGTGCCAGCAGCTTAGAGTGGACAGTTAGGACTGAAGCTTTCTTT
CDR3aa: CASSLEWTVRTEAFF

abundance: -
j_gene: TRBJ1-3
d_gene: -
v_gene: TRBV5-1
CDR3nt: TGCGCCAGCAGCTTGGACAGGACTGGAAACACCATATATTTT
CDR3aa: CASSLDRTGNTIYF

abundance: -
j_gene: TRBJ2-1
d_gene: -
v_gene: TRBV15
CDR3nt: TGTGCCACCTCTCCAACCCTAGTAGTCGATGAGCAGTTCTTC
CDR3aa: CATSPTLVVDEQFF

abundance: -
j_gene: TRBJ1-2
d_gene: -
v_gene: TRBV27
CDR3nt: TGTGCCAGCAGTTTCAGGGCGGGGCATGGCTACACCTTC
CDR3aa: CASSFRAGHGYTF

abundance: -
j_gene: TRBJ1-1
d_gene: -
v_gene: TRBV27
CDR3nt: TGTGCCAGCAGTCCCCTGACACCGAACACTGAAGCTTTCTTT
CDR3aa: CASSPLTPNTEAFF

abundance: -
j_gene: TRBJ2-4
d_gene: -
v_gene: TRBV27
CDR3nt: TGTGCCAGCAGTTTACAGGGGGCCAAAAACATTCAGTACTTC
CDR3aa: CASSLQGAKNIQYF

abundance: once
j_gene: TRBJ1-1
d_gene: TRBD1
v_gene: TRBV7-9
CDR3nt: TGTGCCAGCCGCTCATCCGGGACAGCAGGAACGAACACTGAAGCTTTCTTT
CDR3aa: CASRSSGTAGTNTEAFF

abundance: -
j_gene: TRBJ1-4
d_gene: TRBD1
v_gene: TRBV5-1
CDR3nt: TGCGCCAGCAGCCCGTCCGGGACAGCGGATGAAAAACTGTTTTTT
CDR3aa: CASSPSGTADEKLFF

abundance: -
j_gene: TRBJ2-5
d_gene: TRBD2
v_gene: TRBV6-1
CDR3nt: TGTGCCAGCAGTGAACGAACTAGCGGGGCAGAGACCCAGTACTTC
CDR3aa: CASSERTSGAETQYF

abundance: once
j_gene: TRBJ1-2
d_gene: TRBD1
v_gene: TRBV7-9
CDR3nt: TGTGCCAGCAGCTCTCCTACAGGGGATGGCTACACCTTC
CDR3aa: CASSSPTGDGYTF

abundance: -
j_gene: TRBJ2-2
d_gene: TRBD1
v_gene: TRBV3-1/TRBV3-2
CDR3nt: TGTGCCAGCAGCCCCCGGGACAGGGCCCCCGGGGAGCTGTTTTTT
CDR3aa: CASSPRDRAPGELFF

abundance: -
j_gene: TRBJ1-1
d_gene: -
v_gene: TRBV5-4
CDR3nt: TGTGCCAGCAGCTCAAACCAGGTTGGCCCTGAAGCTTTCTTT
CDR3aa: CASSSNQVGPEAFF

abundance: -
j_gene: TRBJ2-3
d_gene: TRBD2
v_gene: TRBV19
CDR3nt: TGTGCCAGTAGTAATCGACTAGCTCGGGGAGATACGCAGTATTTT
CDR3aa: CASSNRLARGDTQYF

abundance: once
j_gene: TRBJ1-5
d_gene: TRBD1
v_gene: TRBV5-5
CDR3nt: TGTGCCAGCAGCTTGGTGACGGAGGGACAGGCAACGTGGCCCCAGCATTTT
CDR3aa: CASSLVTEGQATWPQHF

abundance: -
j_gene: TRBJ2-3
d_gene: -
v_gene: TRBV15
CDR3nt: TGTGCCAGCGGGACTTCAGAGGGTCCAGATACGCAGTATTTT
CDR3aa: CASGTSEGPDTQYF

abundance: -
j_gene: TRBJ2-2
d_gene: TRBD1
v_gene: TRBV29-1
CDR3nt: TGCAGCGTCGGGACAGCCCACACCGGGGAGCTGTTTTTT
CDR3aa: CSVGTAHTGELFF

abundance: -
j_gene: TRBJ1-1
d_gene: -
v_gene: TRBV5-1
CDR3nt: TGCGCCAGCAGTTATCAGGGTCCCGGGCTAGACACTGAAGCTTTCTTT
CDR3aa: CASSYQGPGLDTEAFF

abundance: -
j_gene: TRBJ2-1
d_gene: TRBD2
v_gene: TRBV27
CDR3nt: TGTGCCAGCAGTTATTTTCTAGCGGGTACCCTAACCTACAATGAGCAGTTCTTC
CDR3aa: CASSYFLAGTLTYNEQFF

abundance: -
j_gene: TRBJ2-1
d_gene: TRBD1
v_gene: TRBV29-1
CDR3nt: TGCAGCGTTCAAGACAGGGGATCCTACAATGAGCAGTTCTTC
CDR3aa: CSVQDRGSYNEQFF

abundance: -
j_gene: TRBJ2-7
d_gene: -
v_gene: TRBV13
CDR3nt: TGTGCCAGCAGCCAAGGGGGGGATGGGAACTCCTACGAGCAGTACTTC
CDR3aa: CASSQGGDGNSYEQYF

abundance: -
j_gene: TRBJ1-4
d_gene: -
v_gene: TRBV28
CDR3nt: TGTGCCAGCAGTAAAGGACAGTTTAATGAAAAACTGTTTTTT
CDR3aa: CASSKGQFNEKLFF

abundance: once
j_gene: TRBJ2-2
d_gene: TRBD1
v_gene: TRBV11-2
CDR3nt: TGTGCCAGCAGCTCAGGACAGGGGGCCGGGGAGCTGTTTTTT
CDR3aa: CASSSGQGAGELFF